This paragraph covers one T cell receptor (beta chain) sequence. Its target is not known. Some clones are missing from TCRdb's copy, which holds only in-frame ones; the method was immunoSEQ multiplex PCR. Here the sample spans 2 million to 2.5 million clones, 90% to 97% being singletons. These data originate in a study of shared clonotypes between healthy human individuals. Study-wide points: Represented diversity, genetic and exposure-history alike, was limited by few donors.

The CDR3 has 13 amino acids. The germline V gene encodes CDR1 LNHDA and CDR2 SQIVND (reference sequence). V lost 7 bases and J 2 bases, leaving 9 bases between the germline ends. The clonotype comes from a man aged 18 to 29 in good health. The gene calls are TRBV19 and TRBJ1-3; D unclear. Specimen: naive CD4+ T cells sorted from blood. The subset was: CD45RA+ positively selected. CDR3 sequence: CASIKAAGNTIYF. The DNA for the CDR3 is TGTGCCAGTATAAAGGCCGCTGGAAACACCATATATTTT.